This T cell receptor (beta chain) is drawn from a study of blood T cells in healthy people across ages. Study outcomes and limitations: Researchers judged that diversity estimates from one million T cells fell short of true values. Nothing was known about donor CMV status, and this possibly confounded expanded clonotype changes.

The CDR3 extends over 13 amino acids. The V gene's germline CDR1 is SQVTM and CDR2 ANQGSEA. V shed 5 bases and J shed 2 bases, with 11 bases lying between them. For this clonotype: As yet, its antigen is unknown.

PCR was performed a second time for roughly 7 to 12 cycles using a sample-barcoded 5' primer and a J-beta primer mix. MiXCR, run by TCRdb on the 5' RACE reads, gives a single entry per CDR3 protein. Among about 1.5 million distinct CDR3 sequences listed, roughly 43% were seen once. Each individual donor underwent a draw of about 9.9 milliliters of peripheral blood. Each sample used at least 7 million PBMCs. Sequenced: blood. The V and J genes are TRBV29-1 and TRBJ2-3; D is uncertain. The TCR originated in a woman aged 18-29 years in good health. Written as DNA, the CDR3 is TGCAGCGTTCAAAGGGATACCACAGATACGCAGTATTTT. Translation: CSVQRDTTDTQYF.